One and the same sample provided the 11 T cell receptor beta chains below, sequenced in a study of blood T cells in healthy people across ages. Then a second PCR, running roughly 7 to 11 cycles, was carried out with a sample-barcoded 5' primer and a J-beta primer mix. TCRdb re-called the 5' RACE reads with MiXCR, one entry per CDR3 protein. The data show about 670,000 distinct CDR3 sequences, roughly 41% seen once. The sample consisted of blood. Receptors were obtained from a man older than 75 in good health.

About this clonotype itself: At one boundary the junction diverges from the germline segment, which might be a read error. The chain couples TRBV5-5 to TRBJ2-5, with 7 bases identical to TRBD1. Germline V gene data show CDR1 as SGHKS and CDR2 as YYEKEE (reference sequence). CDR3 length: 13 amino acids. The CDR3 DNA follows: TGTGCCGGCAGCGAAGGGGGCCGGGAGACCCAGTACTTC. Amino acid sequence: CAGSEGGRETQYF.

The genes are TRBV4-3 and TRBJ2-5; no clear D. Germline V gene lookup returns CDR1 LGHNA and CDR2 YSLEER. V lost 2 bases and J 1 base, leaving 11 bases between the germline ends. This CDR3 has 15 residues. CDR3 nucleotide sequence: TGCGCCAGCAGCCAAAATGTACGGTCCCAAGAGACCCAGTACTTC. It is translated as CASSQNVRSQETQYF.

There are many counts of this clonotype. A junction end diverges from the germline sequence, so it may reflect a read error. The V gene is TRBV7-7, the J gene TRBJ2-2, with a tentative D call TRBD1 (6 bases). CDR1 is SSHAT and CDR2 is FNYEAQ in the germline V gene (reference sequence). The CDR3 totals 12 residues. Here the CDR3 reads CASSYRDGELFF. The CDR3 DNA reads as TGTGCTAGCAGCTACAGGGACGGGGAGCTGTTTTTT.

The chain carries TRBV7-9 and TRBJ2-1; D is uncertain. In germline, CDR1 is SEHNR, CDR2 FQNEAQ (reference sequence). Trimming stripped 2 bases from V and 1 base from J, with 9 bases between. CDR3 length equals 15 residues. The CDR3 sequence: CASSLMGRSYNEQFF. CDR3 sequence (DNA): TGTGCCAGCAGCTTAATGGGTAGGTCCTACAATGAGCAGTTCTTC.

The chain combines TRBV20-1 with TRBJ1-1, with 8 bases fitting TRBD1. V lost 4 bases to trimming and J lost 10 bases; unmatched junction nucleotides: 17. There are 15 residues in the CDR3. From germline, CDR1 is DFQATT and CDR2 SNEGSKA (reference sequence). The CDR3 sequence: CSATSARGRSGGAFF. Here the CDR3 DNA reads TGCAGTGCTACCTCAGCCAGGGGGCGAAGCGGAGGAGCTTTCTTT.

This clonotype has just a few counts. V and J are TRBV6-2 or TRBV6-3 and TRBJ1-5, with 9 bases that match TRBD1. The V gene end was trimmed by 2 bases and the J gene end by 5 bases; junction bases not matched to a gene: 19. The V gene's germline CDR1 is MNHEY and CDR2 SVGEGT. The CDR3 runs 20 residues. CDR3 protein: CASSYHTGTGLADRYQPQHF. The CDR3 nucleotides are TGTGCCAGCAGTTACCATACCGGGACAGGGTTAGCCGACCGTTATCAGCCCCAGCATTTT.

The V and J genes are TRBV20-1 and TRBJ2-1, with D perhaps TRBD2 (5 bases). Looked up from germline, CDR1 is DFQATT and CDR2 is SNEGSKA (reference sequence). The CDR3 sequence is 14 residues long. Trimming left V 1 base short and J 10 bases short, with 17 bases between. CDR3: CSARGEPLEREQFF. DNA of the CDR3: TGCAGTGCTAGAGGGGAGCCACTGGAGAGGGAGCAGTTCTTC.

The chain uses TRBV5-1 and TRBJ2-3; 8 bases are shared with TRBD1. The germline gives CDR1 SGHRS, CDR2 YFSETQ. V was pared by 5 bases and J by 12 bases, with 17 bases of the junction left unmatched. The CDR3 covers 15 residues. The CDR3 is CASRGQVPSTDLQYF. The DNA of the CDR3 is TGCGCCAGCAGGGGACAGGTACCTAGCACAGATCTACAGTATTTT.

The CDR3, as DNA: TGTGCCAGCAGCTTAGAGGGGAGGTCCGAGCAGTACTTC. Residues: CASSLEGRSEQYF. The rearrangement uses TRBV7-9 and TRBJ2-7, with D possibly matching TRBD2 (6 bases). Germline V gene sequence: CDR1 SEHNR, CDR2 FQNEAQ (reference sequence). This CDR3 has 13 amino acids. Trimming removed 1 base from V and 6 bases from J, with 10 bases in between.

This clonotype came up a few times. The rearrangement uses TRBV20-1 and TRBJ2-7; the D is unclear. Trimming took 7 bases from V and 3 from J, leaving 13 bases between them. The CDR3 length is 12 residues. Germline V gene data show CDR1 as DFQATT and CDR2 as SNEGSKA (reference sequence). The CDR3 region is CSVPRNNYEQYF. As DNA, the CDR3 is TGCAGTGTTCCGAGAAACAACTACGAGCAGTACTTC.

This clonotype appeared a few times. J is TRBJ1-2 and V is TRBV7-6, with D perhaps matching TRBD1 (6 bases). V gave up 0 bases and J gave up 4 bases, with 15 bases separating them. Germline V gene lookup returns CDR1 SGHVS and CDR2 FNYEAQ. The CDR3 has 16 residues. The CDR3 protein is CASSLARGALGYGYTF. DNA for the CDR3: TGTGCCAGCAGCTTAGCTCGGGGGGCGCTTGGCTATGGCTACACCTTC.